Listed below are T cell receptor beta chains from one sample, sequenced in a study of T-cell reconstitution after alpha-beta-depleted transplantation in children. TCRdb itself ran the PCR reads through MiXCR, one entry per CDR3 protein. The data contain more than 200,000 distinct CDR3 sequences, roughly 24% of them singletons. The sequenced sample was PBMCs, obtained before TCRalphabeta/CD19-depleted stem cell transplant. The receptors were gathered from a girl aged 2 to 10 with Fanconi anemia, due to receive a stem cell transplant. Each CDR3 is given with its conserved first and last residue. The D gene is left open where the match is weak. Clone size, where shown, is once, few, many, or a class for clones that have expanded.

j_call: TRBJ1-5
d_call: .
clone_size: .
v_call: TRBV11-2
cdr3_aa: CASSPSSGQPQHF
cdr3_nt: TGTGCCAGCAGCCCATCGTCCGGCCAGCCCCAGCATTTT

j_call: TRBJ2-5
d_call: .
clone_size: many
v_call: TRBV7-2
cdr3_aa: CASSTLVRETQYF
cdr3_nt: TGTGCCAGCAGCACACTAGTCAGGGAGACCCAGTACTTC

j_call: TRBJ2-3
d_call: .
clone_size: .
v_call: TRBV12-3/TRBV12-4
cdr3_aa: CASSPLKWSPLEITQYF
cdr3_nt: TGTGCCAGCAGTCCCTTGAAGTGGTCTCCCCTGGAGATTACGCAGTATTTT

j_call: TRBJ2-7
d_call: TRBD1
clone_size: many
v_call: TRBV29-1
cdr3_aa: CSVTSVARGNYEQYF
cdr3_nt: TGCAGCGTGACCTCGGTGGCCAGGGGGAACTACGAGCAGTACTTC

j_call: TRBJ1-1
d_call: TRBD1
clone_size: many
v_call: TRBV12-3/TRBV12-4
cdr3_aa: CASRWGQGVDEAFF
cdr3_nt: TGTGCCAGCAGGTGGGGACAGGGAGTCGATGAAGCTTTCTTT

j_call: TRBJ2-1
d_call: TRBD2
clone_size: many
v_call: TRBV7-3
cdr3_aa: CASSAGLALGEQFF
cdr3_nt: TGTGCCAGCAGCGCGGGACTAGCACTCGGTGAGCAGTTCTTC

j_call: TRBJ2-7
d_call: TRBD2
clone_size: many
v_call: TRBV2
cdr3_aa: CANFLGGRPYEQYF
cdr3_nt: TGTGCCAATTTTCTCGGCGGGAGGCCTTACGAGCAGTACTTC

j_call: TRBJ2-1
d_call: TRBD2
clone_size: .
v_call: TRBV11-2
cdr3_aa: CASSRPSGSSYNEQFF
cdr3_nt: TGTGCCAGCAGCCGCCCTAGCGGGAGCTCCTACAATGAGCAGTTCTTC

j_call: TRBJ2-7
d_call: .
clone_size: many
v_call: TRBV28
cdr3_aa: CASSSYYRVYEQYF
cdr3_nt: TGTGCCAGCAGTTCCTATTACAGGGTCTACGAGCAGTACTTC

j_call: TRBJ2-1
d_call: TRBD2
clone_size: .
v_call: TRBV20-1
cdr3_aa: CSARAVGTRQYNEQFF
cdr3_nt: TGCAGTGCTAGGGCAGTAGGGACTAGACAGTACAATGAGCAGTTCTTC

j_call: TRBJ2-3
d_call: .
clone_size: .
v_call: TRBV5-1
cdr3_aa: CASSLVAGGPDTQYF
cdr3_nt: TGCGCCAGCAGCTTGGTGGCAGGAGGTCCAGATACGCAGTATTTT

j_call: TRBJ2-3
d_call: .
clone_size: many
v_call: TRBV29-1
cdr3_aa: CSVGSGTLADTQYF
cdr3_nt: TGCAGCGTTGGCTCCGGGACACTGGCAGATACGCAGTATTTT

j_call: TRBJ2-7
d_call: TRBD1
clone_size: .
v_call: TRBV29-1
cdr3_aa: CSVEDRGQFSYEQYF
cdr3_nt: TGCAGCGTTGAAGATCGGGGACAGTTCAGCTACGAGCAGTACTTC

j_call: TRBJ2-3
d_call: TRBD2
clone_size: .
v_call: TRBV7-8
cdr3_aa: CASSLVREGRTAYKTDTQYF
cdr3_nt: TGTGCCAGCAGCTTAGTACGGGAGGGGAGGACGGCATATAAAACAGATACGCAGTATTTT

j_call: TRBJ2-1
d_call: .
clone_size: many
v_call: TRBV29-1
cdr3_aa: CSVLGDGGYNEQFF
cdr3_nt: TGCAGCGTTCTGGGAGACGGGGGTTACAATGAGCAGTTCTTC